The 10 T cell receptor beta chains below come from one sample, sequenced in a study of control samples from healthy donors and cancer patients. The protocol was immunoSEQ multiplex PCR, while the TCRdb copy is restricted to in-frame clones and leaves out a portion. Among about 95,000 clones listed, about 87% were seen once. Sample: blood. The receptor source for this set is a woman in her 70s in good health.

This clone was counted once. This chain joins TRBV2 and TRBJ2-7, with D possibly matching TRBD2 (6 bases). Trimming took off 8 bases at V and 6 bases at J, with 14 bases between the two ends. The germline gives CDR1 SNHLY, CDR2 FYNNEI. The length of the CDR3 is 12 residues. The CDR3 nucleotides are TGTGCCAGCTCGATGGGACTTGGCGAGCAGTACTTC. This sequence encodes CASSMGLGEQYF.

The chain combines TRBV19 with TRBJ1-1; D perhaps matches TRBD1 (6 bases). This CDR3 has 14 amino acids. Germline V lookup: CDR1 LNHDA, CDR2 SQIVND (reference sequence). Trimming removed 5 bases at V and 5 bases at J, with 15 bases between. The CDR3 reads CASSADRPGTEAFF. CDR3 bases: TGTGCCAGTAGTGCTGACAGGCCGGGGACTGAAGCTTTCTTT.

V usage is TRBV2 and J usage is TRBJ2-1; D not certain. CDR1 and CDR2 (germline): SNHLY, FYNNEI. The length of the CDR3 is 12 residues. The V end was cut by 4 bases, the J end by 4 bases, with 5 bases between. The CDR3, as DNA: TGTGCCAGCAGTGTGAGTTACAATGAGCAGTTCTTC. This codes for CASSVSYNEQFF.

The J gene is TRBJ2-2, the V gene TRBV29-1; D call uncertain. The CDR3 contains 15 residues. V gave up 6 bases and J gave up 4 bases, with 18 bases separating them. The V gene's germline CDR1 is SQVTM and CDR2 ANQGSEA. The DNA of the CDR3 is TGCAGCGTAAAAAAGCCGGGTCAACGCACCGGGGAGCTGTTTTTT. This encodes CSVKKPGQRTGELFF.

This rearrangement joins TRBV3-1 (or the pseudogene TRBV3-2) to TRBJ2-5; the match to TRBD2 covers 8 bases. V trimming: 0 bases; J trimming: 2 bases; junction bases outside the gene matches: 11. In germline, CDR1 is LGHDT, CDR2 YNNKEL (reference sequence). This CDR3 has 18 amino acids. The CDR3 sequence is CASSQEGAIAGRQETQYF. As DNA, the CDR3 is TGTGCCAGCAGCCAAGAGGGGGCAATAGCGGGGCGTCAAGAGACCCAGTACTTC.

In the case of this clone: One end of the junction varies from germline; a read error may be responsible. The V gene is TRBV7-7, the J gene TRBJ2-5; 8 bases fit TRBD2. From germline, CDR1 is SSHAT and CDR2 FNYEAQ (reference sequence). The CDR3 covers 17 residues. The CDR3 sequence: CASSLGGTSRARETQYF. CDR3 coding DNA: TGTGCTAGCAGCTTAGGAGGGACTAGTCGCGCCCGGGAGACCCAGTACTTC.

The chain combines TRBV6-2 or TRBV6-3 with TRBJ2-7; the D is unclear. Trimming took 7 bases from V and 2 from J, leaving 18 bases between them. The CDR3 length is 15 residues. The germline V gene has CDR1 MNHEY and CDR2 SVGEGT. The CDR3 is CASTPLLGRTYEQYF. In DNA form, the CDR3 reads TGTGCCAGCACCCCGTTATTGGGCAGAACCTACGAGCAGTACTTC.

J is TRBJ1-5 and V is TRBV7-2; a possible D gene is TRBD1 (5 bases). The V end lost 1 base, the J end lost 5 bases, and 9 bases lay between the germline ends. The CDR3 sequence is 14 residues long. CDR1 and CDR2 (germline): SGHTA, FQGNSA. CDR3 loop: CASSLVGADQPQHF. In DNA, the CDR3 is TGTGCCAGCAGCTTAGTTGGGGCCGATCAGCCCCAGCATTTT.

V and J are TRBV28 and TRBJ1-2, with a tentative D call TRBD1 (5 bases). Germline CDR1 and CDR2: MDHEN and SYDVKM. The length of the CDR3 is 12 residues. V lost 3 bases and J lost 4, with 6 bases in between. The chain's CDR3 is CASSFQGYGYTF. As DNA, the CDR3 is TGTGCCAGCAGTTTCCAGGGCTATGGCTACACCTTC.

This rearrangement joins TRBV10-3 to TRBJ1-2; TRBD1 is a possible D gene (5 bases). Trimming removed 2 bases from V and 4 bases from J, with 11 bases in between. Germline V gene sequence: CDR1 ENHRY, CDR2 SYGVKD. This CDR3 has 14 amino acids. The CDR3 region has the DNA TGTGCCATCAGTGAGACCTGGGACGTCTATGGCTACACCTTC. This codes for CAISETWDVYGYTF.